The 25 T cell receptor beta chains below come from one sample, sequenced in a study of blood T cell repertoires in COVID-19. Here immunoSEQ multiplex PCR was the method, and the copy in TCRdb shows in-frame clones only, minus some. The table includes about 83,000 clones, around 90% detected once. Material: peripheral blood. These TCRs come from a woman aged 45-65 years with active or convalescent COVID-19.

Only one count was recorded for this clone. The genes are TRBV5-1 and TRBJ1-1; 7 nucleotides agree with TRBD1. V lost 0 bases, J lost 0 bases, and 2 bases stayed unmatched. CDR1 is SGHRS and CDR2 is YFSETQ in the germline V gene. This CDR3 has 15 amino acids. CDR3 bases: TGCGCCAGCAGCTTGGGGGGGACAGTGAACACTGAAGCTTTCTTT. Its protein product is CASSLGGTVNTEAFF.

The V call is TRBV4-2, the J call TRBJ2-3, with 13 bases identical to TRBD2. V dropped 4 bases and J dropped 5; count of bases not matched to a gene: 9. Germline V gene data show CDR1 as LGHNA and CDR2 as YNFKEQ. CDR3 size: 17 residues. The CDR3 DNA follows: TGTGCCAGCAGCCGTAGACTAGCGGGGGGCCAGGGAGATACGCAGTATTTT. This gives the protein CASSRRLAGGQGDTQYF.

This chain joins TRBV21-1 and TRBJ1-3. TRBV21-1 is tagged as a pseudogene. This CDR3 is 16 amino acids long. The CDR3 reads CASSKKAGFWGNTIYF. In nucleotides, the CDR3 is TGTGCCAGCAGCAAAAAGGCGGGGTTCTGGGGAAACACCATATATTTT.

The rearrangement joins TRBV6-5 to TRBJ2-7, with 11 bases fitting TRBD2. Germline lookup yields CDR1 MNHEY and CDR2 SVGAGI. The CDR3 loop spans 15 amino acids. Trimming at V came to 6 bases and at J to 4 bases, leaving 8 bases not matched to a gene. The CDR3 protein is CASSPLAGVVYEQYF. Here the CDR3 DNA reads TGTGCCAGCAGCCCACTAGCGGGGGTTGTATACGAGCAGTACTTC.

This clone has only one observation. The chain carries TRBV5-1 and TRBJ2-3; 8 bases agree with TRBD1. CDR1 SGHRS and CDR2 YFSETQ come from the germline V gene. The CDR3 consists of 17 residues. V dropped 0 bases and J dropped 5; count of bases not matched to a gene: 11. The CDR3 DNA reads as TGCGCCAGCAGCTTGGAGGGCAGGGGGCGAATTCGAGATACGCAGTATTTT. It codes for CASSLEGRGRIRDTQYF.

This rearrangement joins TRBV27 to TRBJ2-3; 7 bases align to TRBD2. Germline assignment: CDR1 MNHEY and CDR2 SMNVEV (reference sequence). This CDR3 region has 15 residues. Trimming took 5 bases from V and 3 from J; bases not matched to a gene: 8. CDR3 DNA: TGTGCCAGCAGTGCTCGGACTAGAGAGACAGATACGCAGTATTTT. Amino acids: CASSARTRETDTQYF.

The chain joins TRBV6-6 to TRBJ1-1; TRBD1 agrees at 8 bases. The germline V gene encodes CDR1 MNHNY and CDR2 SVGAGI (reference sequence). With 4 bases clipped from V and 8 bases from J, the junction kept 9 bases outside the gene matches. The CDR3 has 14 amino acids. The CDR3: CASSSGQGIVEAFF. The CDR3, as DNA: TGTGCCAGCAGTTCCGGACAGGGTATCGTGGAAGCTTTCTTT.

In its sample, this clone was seen a few times. The genes are TRBV2 and TRBJ1-2, with TRBD1 identical over 8 bases. Germline values: CDR1 SNHLY, CDR2 FYNNEI. After removal of 6 bases from V and 8 bases from J, the junction contained 11 bases not matched to a gene. CDR3 length equals 14 residues. The CDR3 coding sequence is TGTGCCAGCAGGGCGGACAGGGCCTCCTCCGGCTACACCTTC. Amino acid sequence: CASRADRASSGYTF.

DNA for the CDR3: TGTGCCAGCAGCTCCCGACTAGCGGGGGGCCACGAGCAGTACTTC. Translated, it gives CASSSRLAGGHEQYF. The V call is TRBV7-2, the J call TRBJ2-7; 13 bases align to TRBD2. The germline V gene has CDR1 SGHTA and CDR2 FQGNSA. V lost 4 bases, J lost 5 bases, and 5 bases stayed unmatched. This CDR3 contains 15 residues.

The genes are TRBV7-3 and TRBJ2-5; 7 nucleotides align to TRBD1. Losses at the gene ends were 2 bases for V and 2 bases for J; bases not matched to a gene: 8. Looked up from germline, CDR1 is SGHTA and CDR2 is FQGTGA. The CDR3 runs 16 residues. The CDR3, as DNA: TGTGCCAGCAGCTTACCCGGACAGGACAAACAAGAGACCCAGTACTTC. This gives the protein CASSLPGQDKQETQYF.

The chain carries TRBV9 and TRBJ1-2, with a possible D match to TRBD1 (6 bases). Germline V gene data show CDR1 as SGDLS and CDR2 as YYNGEE. This CDR3 has 14 amino acids. The V end was cut by 3 bases, the J end by 6 bases, with 15 bases between. The CDR3 sequence is CASSDLGTSHGYTF. CDR3 in DNA: TGTGCCAGCAGCGACCTGGGGACATCTCATGGCTACACCTTC.

The count of this clone is one. The V gene is TRBV5-1, the J gene TRBJ1-4; D gene unclear. Per the germline V gene, CDR1 is SGHRS and CDR2 is YFSETQ. V was pared by 1 base and J by 6 bases, with 16 bases between. CDR3 length: 16 residues. CDR3: CASSLSFRDGDEKLFF. The CDR3 nucleotides are TGCGCCAGCAGCTTGTCTTTCCGGGATGGGGATGAAAAACTGTTTTTT.

The table lists this clone with a few counts. The rearrangement links TRBV4-2 to TRBJ2-2; TRBD2 agrees at 12 bases. The CDR3 length is 19 residues. With 2 bases clipped from V and 0 bases from J, the junction kept 7 bases outside the gene matches. Germline V gene lookup returns CDR1 LGHNA and CDR2 YNFKEQ. The DNA of the CDR3 is TGTGCCAGCAGCCAAAGGTCCGCTAGCGGGGGGGCGAACACCGGGGAGCTGTTTTTT. It specifies CASSQRSASGGANTGELFF.

The chain recombines TRBV7-6 with TRBJ1-1; a weak D match, TRBD1 (6 bases). The CDR3 has 15 residues. Trimming took 1 base from V and 7 from J, leaving 16 bases between them. Germline V gives CDR1 SGHVS, CDR2 FNYEAQ. For the CDR3, the DNA is TGTGCCAGCAGCTTAGGAGGGGGGGCTGTCGTTGAAGCTTTCTTT. It specifies CASSLGGGAVVEAFF. The variable domain in full, completed from reference TRBV7-6 and TRBJ1-1, reads GAGVSQSPRYKVTKRGQDVALRCDPISGHVSLYWYRQALGQGPEFLTYFNYEAQQDKSGLPNDRFSAERPEGSISTLTIQRTEQRDSAMYRCASSLGGGAVVEAFFGQGTRLTVV.

J is TRBJ1-2 and V is TRBV6-5; TRBD1 is a possible D gene (5 bases). CDR1 and CDR2 (germline): MNHEY, SVGAGI. CDR3 length: 15 residues. Trimming left V 6 bases short and J 3 bases short, with 17 bases between. The CDR3 spells CASRPGGGLYYGYTF. The CDR3, as DNA: TGTGCCAGCAGACCTGGGGGAGGACTTTACTATGGCTACACCTTC.

This chain joins TRBV7-2 and TRBJ2-2, with 9 bases identical to TRBD1. This CDR3 region has 17 residues. Germline CDR1 reads SGHTA; CDR2 reads FQGNSA. V gave up 5 bases and J gave up 0 bases; unmatched junction bases: 7. The CDR3 sequence is CASSPQQGAANTGELFF. In DNA, the CDR3 is TGTGCCAGCAGCCCACAACAGGGGGCCGCGAACACCGGGGAGCTGTTTTTT.

CDR3 sequence (DNA): TGTGCCTGGAGGTTAGGGAGGGGAGAAAAACTGTTTTTT. It codes for CAWRLGRGEKLFF. The rearrangement uses TRBV30 and TRBJ1-4; D possibly corresponds to TRBD1 (5 bases). CDR1 and CDR2 (germline): GTSNPN, SVGIG (reference sequence). V was clipped by 3 bases and J by 8 bases, with 13 bases between them. This CDR3 has 13 residues.

This rearrangement joins TRBV30 to TRBJ2-5, with D possibly being TRBD2 (7 bases). This CDR3 comprises 16 residues. Germline V CDR1 and CDR2: GTSNPN, SVGIG (reference sequence). Trimming left V 0 bases short and J 4 bases short, with 18 bases between. DNA of the CDR3: TGTGCCTGGAGTGTACCCACGGGGGGCTATAGAGAGACCCAGTACTTC. As protein: CAWSVPTGGYRETQYF.

V is TRBV5-1 and J is TRBJ2-6; D not resolved. Germline values: CDR1 SGHRS, CDR2 YFSETQ. V shed 4 bases and J shed 0 bases, with 11 bases lying between them. This CDR3 region has 16 residues. The CDR3 DNA reads as TGCGCCAGCAGCCCAGCGATAGCCTCTGGGGCCAACGTCCTGACTTTC. Protein sequence: CASSPAIASGANVLTF.

CDR3 DNA sequence: TGCGCCAGCAGCTTAGGGGGATTGGTGGGTTGGACAGATACGCAGTATTTT. The encoded protein is CASSLGGLVGWTDTQYF. The J gene is TRBJ2-3, the V gene TRBV5-1; the D gene is possibly TRBD1 (6 bases). The CDR3 is made up of 17 amino acids. Per germline, CDR1 SGHRS and CDR2 YFSETQ. V lost 2 bases to trimming and J lost 3 bases, with 19 bases between them.

The chain carries TRBV18 and TRBJ1-2; D remains ambiguous. Germline values: CDR1 KGHSH, CDR2 LQKENI. Deletions cut 2 bases from V and 2 bases from J, with 6 bases between. The CDR3 extends over 13 amino acids. The CDR3 coding sequence is TGTGCCAGCTCACCAGGCTCCAACTATGGCTACACCTTC. The encoded protein is CASSPGSNYGYTF.

The J gene is TRBJ1-1, the V gene TRBV7-9; D is perhaps TRBD1 (6 bases). The CDR3 sequence is 14 residues long. Trimming removed 4 bases from V and 3 bases from J, with 12 bases in between. The germline CDR1 and CDR2 sequences are SEHNR and FQNEAQ (reference sequence). In DNA, the CDR3 is TGTGCCAGCAGCTCAGGGGTAGGAGACACTGAAGCTTTCTTT. It specifies CASSSGVGDTEAFF. The full variable domain, in which reference TRBV7-9 and TRBJ1-1 provide the parts outside the CDR3, is DTGVSQNPRHKITKRGQNVTFRCDPISEHNRLYWYRQTLGQGPEFLTYFQNEAQLEKSRLLSDRFSAERPKGSFSTLEIQRTEQGDSAMYLCASSSGVGDTEAFFGQGTRLTVV.

The chain combines TRBV19 with TRBJ1-5; a weak D match, TRBD1 (5 bases). The CDR3 has 12 residues. V was clipped by 7 bases and J by 3 bases, with 7 bases between them. Germline CDR1 reads LNHDA; CDR2 reads SQIVND (reference sequence). The CDR3 DNA sequence: TGTGCCAGTACAGGGTACAATCAGCCCCAGCATTTT. This sequence encodes CASTGYNQPQHF.

This rearrangement joins TRBV6-1 to TRBJ2-7; 8 bases map to TRBD1. Germline assignment: CDR1 MNHNS and CDR2 SASEGT. V was clipped by 2 bases and J by 0 bases; unmatched bases: 0. The CDR3 sequence is 14 residues long. The CDR3: CASSEQGASYEQYF. The DNA for the CDR3 is TGTGCCAGCAGTGAACAGGGGGCCTCCTACGAGCAGTACTTC.

The chain couples TRBV6-5 to TRBJ1-1, with D maybe TRBD1 (6 bases). This CDR3 contains 11 residues. The germline CDR1 and CDR2 sequences are MNHEY and SVGAGI. The V end was cut by 7 bases, the J end by 11 bases, with 14 bases between. The CDR3 bases are TGTGCCAGCAACGACCAGGGGAATGCTTTCTTT. It translates to CASNDQGNAFF.